The rows below give T cell receptor beta chains drawn from one sample of a study of T cell responses to AZD1222 COVID-19 vaccine. TCRdb keeps only in-frame clones here, not all; method: immunoSEQ multiplex PCR. In the table there are roughly 130,000 clones, 80% to 95% of which are singletons. This specimen was peripheral blood, taken on day 0 of AZD1222 vaccination. The receptors here all came from an adult in good health. The CDR3 runs from the conserved cysteine through the conserved F or W. The D gene is left open where the match is weak. Size is stated for part of the rows, as once, few or many counts, or as a class when the clone is expanded.

v_gene,d_gene,abundance,j_gene,CDR3nt,CDR3aa
TRBV9,TRBD1,-,TRBJ1-1,TGTGCCAGCAGCGTGACAGGGGTGAACACTGAAGCTTTCTTT,CASSVTGVNTEAFF
TRBV14,-,once,TRBJ1-1,TGTGCCAGCAGCCAAGAATACCGGAACACTGAAGCTTTCTTT,CASSQEYRNTEAFF
TRBV14,-,-,TRBJ1-2,TGTGCCAGCAGCCCCGGGGAGCATGGCTACACCTTC,CASSPGEHGYTF
TRBV28,-,-,TRBJ1-2,TGTGCCAGCAGTTTAAGTCTGTCGAGTTATGGCTACACCTTC,CASSLSLSSYGYTF
TRBV4-1,-,-,TRBJ1-1,TGCGCCAGCCGTCAGAACAGGGATAGGACTGAAGCTTTCTTT,CASRQNRDRTEAFF
TRBV5-1,-,-,TRBJ2-1,TGCGCCAGCAGCCTAACCGGGACCAACAATGAGCAGTTCTTC,CASSLTGTNNEQFF
TRBV6-5,-,-,TRBJ1-2,TGTGCCAGCAGAGCTAATACCCCTAACTATGGCTACACCTTC,CASRANTPNYGYTF
TRBV4-1,TRBD2,few,TRBJ2-1,TGCGCCAGCAGCCAAGGACCCCAGGGGCGGGAGGACTACAATGAGCAGTTCTTC,CASSQGPQGREDYNEQFF
TRBV5-6,-,-,TRBJ1-1,TGTGCCAGCGTCGGGGCAGGGACGGAAACCACTGAAGCTTTCTTT,CASVGAGTETTEAFF
TRBV11-2,TRBD1,once,TRBJ2-1,TGTGCCAGCAGCTACGGAGGACAGGGAAATGAGCAGTTCTTC,CASSYGGQGNEQFF
TRBV5-1,TRBD1,-,TRBJ1-1,TGCGCCAGCAGCCCCCAGGGGGCGCTTCTCACTGAAGCTTTCTTT,CASSPQGALLTEAFF
TRBV28,-,-,TRBJ1-5,TGTGCCAGCAAGGAAGGCGGACAGCCCCAGCATTTT,CASKEGGQPQHF
TRBV7-2,-,once,TRBJ1-2,TGTGCCAGCAGCTTATTGTCAGGGGCCTATGGCTACACCTTC,CASSLLSGAYGYTF
TRBV7-9,-,-,TRBJ2-3,TGTGCCAGCAGCTACATGACAGATACGCAGTATTTT,CASSYMTDTQYF
TRBV18,-,once,TRBJ2-7,TGTGCCAGCTCACCACCTAATGCCGAGCAGTACTTC,CASSPPNAEQYF
TRBV11-3,-,-,TRBJ1-1,TGTGCCAGCAGCTTAGATAGGAACACTGAAGCTTTCTTT,CASSLDRNTEAFF
TRBV14,-,-,TRBJ1-5,TGTGCCAGCAGCCCCAATGGTGGTCAGCCCCAGCATTTT,CASSPNGGQPQHF
TRBV5-1,TRBD1,-,TRBJ1-2,TGCGCCAGCCGGACGGACAGGGACGGCTACACCTTC,CASRTDRDGYTF
TRBV5-6,-,-,TRBJ2-1,TGTGCCAGCCGAAGGACCCTCGAGCCCAATGAGCAGTTCTTC,CASRRTLEPNEQFF
TRBV5-1,-,-,TRBJ2-7,TGCGCCAGCAGGGAAAGTAGCGGCCCCTACGAGCAGTACTTC,CASRESSGPYEQYF
TRBV14,-,-,TRBJ2-7,TGTGCCAGCAGCCAATCCTATCCCGGGACACCACTCTCCTACGAGCAGTACTTC,CASSQSYPGTPLSYEQYF
TRBV25-1,-,-,TRBJ1-1,TGTGCCAGCAGTGATACCCGGCGGGACACTGAAGCTTTCTTT,CASSDTRRDTEAFF
TRBV7-3,-,-,TRBJ2-1,TGTGCCAGCAGCTTAAGTGGCGAGCAGTTCTTC,CASSLSGEQFF
TRBV18,-,-,TRBJ1-1,TGTGCCAGCTCACCAAGGACAGTATTGAACACTGAAGCTTTCTTT,CASSPRTVLNTEAFF
TRBV7-2,TRBD2,-,TRBJ2-7,TGTGCCAGCAGCAGCAGCAGGACTAGCGGAGGCTACGAGCAGTACTTC,CASSSSRTSGGYEQYF
TRBV14,TRBD1,-,TRBJ2-5,TGTGCCAGCAGCCAATACCACAGGGGACAAGAGACCCAGTACTTC,CASSQYHRGQETQYF
TRBV15,TRBD1,-,TRBJ2-7,TGTGCCACCAGCAGAGGTGGACAGGCAGTATACGAGCAGTACTTC,CATSRGGQAVYEQYF
TRBV4-2,-,-,TRBJ1-5,TGTGCCAGCAGCCAAGATAATGAGGCCAGAAAGCCCCAGCATTTT,CASSQDNEARKPQHF
TRBV9,-,-,TRBJ1-4,TGTGCCAGCAGCCACGGAGGGTCGTCTAATGAAAAACTGTTTTTT,CASSHGGSSNEKLFF
TRBV10-2,-,-,TRBJ2-7,TGCGCCAGCAGTGACCTGGGACGCGAGTTCTACGAGCAGTACTTC,CASSDLGREFYEQYF
TRBV28,-,-,TRBJ2-3,TGTGCCAGCAGTCAGGGGTCTAGCACAGATACGCAGTATTTT,CASSQGSSTDTQYF
TRBV2,TRBD1,-,TRBJ1-1,TGTGCCAGCGCCAGACAGGGGGAAACTGAAGCTTTCTTT,CASARQGETEAFF
TRBV2,-,-,TRBJ2-7,TGTGCCAGCACTCGGGACCGCGACTACGAGCAGTACTTC,CASTRDRDYEQYF
TRBV7-3,TRBD1,-,TRBJ2-5,TGTGCCAGCAGCTTAACAGGGGGCAACGTAGAGACCCAGTACTTC,CASSLTGGNVETQYF
TRBV7-3,TRBD1,-,TRBJ2-5,TGTGCCAGCAGCATTAACAGGGGAGAGACCCAGTACTTC,CASSINRGETQYF
TRBV12-3/TRBV12-4,-,-,TRBJ1-6,TGTGCCAGCAGTTACAGGGTTTCACCCCTCCACTTT,CASSYRVSPLHF
TRBV12-5,-,-,TRBJ2-3,TGTGCTAGTGGTTACCCTCGGGGAGATACGCAGTATTTT,CASGYPRGDTQYF
TRBV7-2,TRBD2,-,TRBJ2-2,TGTGCCAGCAGGAGAGGCGGGGGACCTAACACCGGGGAGCTGTTTTTT,CASRRGGGPNTGELFF
TRBV28,-,-,TRBJ2-7,TGTGCCAGCAACGGCGGGGGCTACCCCTACGAGCAGTACTTC,CASNGGGYPYEQYF
TRBV4-1,TRBD1,-,TRBJ2-7,TGCGCCAGCAGCCTACGGACAGGGGGCGGATACGAGCAGTACTTC,CASSLRTGGGYEQYF
TRBV4-2,TRBD1,-,TRBJ1-2,TGTGCCAGCAGCCATTCTCCGGGACAGGGGAAGGGCTACACCTTC,CASSHSPGQGKGYTF
TRBV28,-,-,TRBJ2-7,TGTGCCAGCAGAAGACGCAGGAGCTCCTACGAGCAGTACTTC,CASRRRRSSYEQYF
TRBV19,-,-,TRBJ1-1,TGTGCCAGTAGTATAGGTGGATACACTGAAGCTTTCTTT,CASSIGGYTEAFF
TRBV5-1,-,-,TRBJ2-4,TGCGCCAGCGCCCCAGCGAGAGGAGCCAAAAACATTCAGTACTTC,CASAPARGAKNIQYF
TRBV10-3,-,-,TRBJ1-1,TGTGCCATCAGTGAGTCACGGATTGAAGCTTTCTTT,CAISESRIEAFF
TRBV5-6,-,once,TRBJ2-3,TGTGCCAGCAGCACACCTATATACACAGATACGCAGTATTTT,CASSTPIYTDTQYF
TRBV7-3,TRBD1,-,TRBJ1-1,TGTGCCAGCAGCCCGGGACAGGGGGCTACGGCTTTCTTT,CASSPGQGATAFF
TRBV30,-,-,TRBJ1-2,TGTGCCTGGAGTCTGTCGTGGGGCTACACCTTC,CAWSLSWGYTF
TRBV4-2,TRBD2,-,TRBJ2-3,TGTGCCAGCAGCTCCCAGACTAGCGGAGATACGCAGTATTTT,CASSSQTSGDTQYF
TRBV28,TRBD2,few,TRBJ2-1,TGTGCCAGCAGTTTATCTAGCGGGGGCCACAATGAGCAGTTCTTC,CASSLSSGGHNEQFF
TRBV28,-,-,TRBJ1-2,TGTGCCAGCAGTTCACTTACCGGGGCCGGCTCTGGCTACACCTTC,CASSSLTGAGSGYTF
TRBV28,-,-,TRBJ2-4,TGTGCCAGCAGTTTCGCAGGGGTAGCCAAAAACATTCAGTACTTC,CASSFAGVAKNIQYF
TRBV10-3,-,-,TRBJ2-2,TGTGCCATCAGTGGGGGGGACAAGAACACCGGGGAGCTGTTTTTT,CAISGGDKNTGELFF
TRBV6-1,TRBD1,-,TRBJ2-7,TGTGCCAGCAGGGAAGAGGACAGGGACTGGGAGCAGTACTTC,CASREEDRDWEQYF
TRBV6-2/TRBV6-3,-,-,TRBJ2-1,TGTGCCAGCAGTTACAGCTACGTACTGCTTTATGAGCAGTTCTTC,CASSYSYVLLYEQFF
TRBV9,-,-,TRBJ2-6,TGTGCCAGCAGCCTTGTTGGGGCCAACGTCCTGACTTTC,CASSLVGANVLTF
TRBV6-6,TRBD1,-,TRBJ2-7,TGTGCCAGCAGTTACCATCCGCAGGGGGTGTTCTACGAGCAGTACTTC,CASSYHPQGVFYEQYF
TRBV5-1,TRBD2,-,TRBJ2-2,TGCGCCAGCAGCTTCAGCGGGAGGTTTACCGGGGAGCTGTTTTTT,CASSFSGRFTGELFF